The clone carrying this T cell receptor (beta chain) was counted at least ten times. The data originate from a study of neurological immune-mediated disorders. TCRdb passed the 5' RACE reads through MiXCR, listing each CDR3 protein once. The sample lists tens of thousands of distinct CDR3 sequences, about 9.4% seen once, with roughly 9% in the top ten. Looked up from germline, CDR1 is LGHDT and CDR2 is YNNKEL (reference sequence). The trim removed 3 bases at V and 9 bases at J, leaving 7 bases unmatched. This CDR3 is built from 14 residues. Documented time point: longitudinal time-point 1 (baseline). The clonotype was recovered from a man aged 25-45 years in good health. Sequencing was performed on PBMCs. The V call is TRBV3-1, the J call TRBJ2-1; TRBD2 matches at 8 bases. CDR3 DNA: TGTGCCAGCAGCCAGAGGGGGACTAGTGTTGAGCAGTTCTTC. It encodes CASSQRGTSVEQFF.